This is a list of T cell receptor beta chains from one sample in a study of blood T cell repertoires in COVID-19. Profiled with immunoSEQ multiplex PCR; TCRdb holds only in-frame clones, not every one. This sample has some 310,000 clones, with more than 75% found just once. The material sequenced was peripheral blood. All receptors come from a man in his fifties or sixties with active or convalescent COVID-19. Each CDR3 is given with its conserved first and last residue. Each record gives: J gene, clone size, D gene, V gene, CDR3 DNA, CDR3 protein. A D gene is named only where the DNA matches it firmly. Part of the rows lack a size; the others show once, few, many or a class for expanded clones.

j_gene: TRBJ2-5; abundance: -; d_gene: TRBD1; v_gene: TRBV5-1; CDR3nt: TGCGCCAGCAGCTTGGCCGGGGGACAGGGCACCAAAGATTACTTC; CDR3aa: CASSLAGGQGTKDYF
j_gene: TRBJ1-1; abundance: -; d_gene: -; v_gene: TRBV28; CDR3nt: TGTGCCAGCAGTTTATGGGGAGAAGGCGTCACTGAAGCTTTCTTT; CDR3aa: CASSLWGEGVTEAFF
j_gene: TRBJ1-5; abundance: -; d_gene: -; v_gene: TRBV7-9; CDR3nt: TGTGCCAGCAGCCCAGAATGGACATCAGGAACTAGCAATCAGCCCCAGCATTTT; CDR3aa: CASSPEWTSGTSNQPQHF
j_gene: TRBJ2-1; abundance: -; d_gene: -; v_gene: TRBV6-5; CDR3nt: TGTGCCAGCAGTTACTCGAAAGGGGGAGGGGGGAATGAGCAGTTCTTC; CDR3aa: CASSYSKGGGGNEQFF
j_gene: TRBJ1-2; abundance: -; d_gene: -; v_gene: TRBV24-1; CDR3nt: TGTGCCACCAGTGAAGGGGCAGACTATGGCTACACCTTC; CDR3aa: CATSEGADYGYTF
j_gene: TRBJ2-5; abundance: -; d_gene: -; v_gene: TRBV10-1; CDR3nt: TGCGCCAGCAGTGTGAAGCGTGGGGGGGGCGCCCCGGAGGCCCAGTACTTC; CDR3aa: CASSVKRGGGAPEAQYF
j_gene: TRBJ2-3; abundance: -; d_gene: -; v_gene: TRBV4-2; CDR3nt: TGTGCCAGCAGCCAAGTGTACGGGGGCACAGATACGCAGTATTTT; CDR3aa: CASSQVYGGTDTQYF
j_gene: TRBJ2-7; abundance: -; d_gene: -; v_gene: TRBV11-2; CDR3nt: TGTGCCAGCAGCTTTTCGACAGGCGTCTACGAGCAGTACTTC; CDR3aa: CASSFSTGVYEQYF
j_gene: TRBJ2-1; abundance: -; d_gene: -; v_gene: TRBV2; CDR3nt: TGTGCCAGCACCCCCCGGGTCGAACCATCCGATGAGCAGTTCTTC; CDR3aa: CASTPRVEPSDEQFF
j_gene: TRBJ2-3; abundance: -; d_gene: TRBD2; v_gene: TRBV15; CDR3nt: TGTGCCACCAGCCCTCGACTAGCGGGGGGGCCTGAGAATACGCAGTATTTT; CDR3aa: CATSPRLAGGPENTQYF
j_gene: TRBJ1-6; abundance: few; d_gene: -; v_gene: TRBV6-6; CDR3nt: TGTGCCAGCAAGGGGCCAGGCGATTCACCCCTCCACTTT; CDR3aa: CASKGPGDSPLHF
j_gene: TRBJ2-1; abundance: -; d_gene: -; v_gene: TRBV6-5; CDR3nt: TGTGCCAGCAGTCTATCAACCCGGGGTGGCGATGAGCAGTTCTTC; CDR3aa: CASSLSTRGGDEQFF
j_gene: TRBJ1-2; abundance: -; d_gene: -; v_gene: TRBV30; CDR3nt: TGTGCCTGGAGTGTCCAGGACAAGCTCTCCTACACCTTC; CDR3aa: CAWSVQDKLSYTF
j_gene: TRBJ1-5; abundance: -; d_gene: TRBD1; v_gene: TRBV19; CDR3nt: TGTGCCAGTAGTATCAGGGGGCTCGATAGCAATCAGCCCCAGCATTTT; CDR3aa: CASSIRGLDSNQPQHF
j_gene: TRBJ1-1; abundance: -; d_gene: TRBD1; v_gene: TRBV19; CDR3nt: TGTGCCAGTAGTATGGGACAGGGGGATACTGAAGCTTTCTTT; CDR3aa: CASSMGQGDTEAFF
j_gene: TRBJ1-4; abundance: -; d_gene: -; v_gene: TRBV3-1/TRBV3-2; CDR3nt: TGTGCCAGCAGCCCAGGGGAAAAGGGTAATGAAAAACTGTTTTTT; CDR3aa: CASSPGEKGNEKLFF
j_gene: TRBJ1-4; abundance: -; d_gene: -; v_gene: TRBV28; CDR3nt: TGTGCCAGCAGTAATCCAACAACTAATGAAAAACTGTTTTTT; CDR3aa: CASSNPTTNEKLFF
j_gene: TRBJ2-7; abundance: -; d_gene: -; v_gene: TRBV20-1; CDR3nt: TGCAGTGCTAGTCCCGGTCGGAGCGCCTACGAGCAGTACTTC; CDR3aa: CSASPGRSAYEQYF
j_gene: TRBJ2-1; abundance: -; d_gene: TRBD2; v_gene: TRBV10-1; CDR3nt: TGCGCCAGCAGTGTAGCGGGCCGGGTCGCTGAGCAGTTCTTC; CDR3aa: CASSVAGRVAEQFF
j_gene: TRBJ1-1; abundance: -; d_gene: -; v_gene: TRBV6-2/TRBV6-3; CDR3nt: TGTGCCAGCAGTTACTCGTCTGGGACACCACTTGGAGCTTTCTTT; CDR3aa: CASSYSSGTPLGAFF
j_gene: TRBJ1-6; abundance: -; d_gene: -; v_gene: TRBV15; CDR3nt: TGTGCCACCAGCAGAGACAGGGGTAATTCACCCCTCCACTTT; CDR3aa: CATSRDRGNSPLHF
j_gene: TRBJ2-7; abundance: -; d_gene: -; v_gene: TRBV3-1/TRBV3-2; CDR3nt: TGTGCCAGCAGCCAAGAAGAAGAGACAGGATCCTACGAGCAGTACTTC; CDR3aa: CASSQEEETGSYEQYF
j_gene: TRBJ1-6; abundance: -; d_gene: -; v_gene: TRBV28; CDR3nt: TGTGCCAGCACTATGCTAAGTAGCGCCTCGGGCCTCCACTTT; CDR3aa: CASTMLSSASGLHF
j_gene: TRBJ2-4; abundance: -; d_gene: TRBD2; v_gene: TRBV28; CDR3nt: TGTGCCAGCAGTTTATCGGGTAGCGGGGGGAACATTCAGTACTTC; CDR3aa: CASSLSGSGGNIQYF
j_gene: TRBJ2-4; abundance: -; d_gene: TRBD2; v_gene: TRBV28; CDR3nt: TGTGCCAGCAGTTTACTAGCGGGAGTTAGCAAAAACATTCAGTACTTC; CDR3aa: CASSLLAGVSKNIQYF
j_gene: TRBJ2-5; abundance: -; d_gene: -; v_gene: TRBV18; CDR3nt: TGTGCCAGCTCACCCCCAGTAGGAGCCCAAGAGACCCAGTACTTC; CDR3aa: CASSPPVGAQETQYF